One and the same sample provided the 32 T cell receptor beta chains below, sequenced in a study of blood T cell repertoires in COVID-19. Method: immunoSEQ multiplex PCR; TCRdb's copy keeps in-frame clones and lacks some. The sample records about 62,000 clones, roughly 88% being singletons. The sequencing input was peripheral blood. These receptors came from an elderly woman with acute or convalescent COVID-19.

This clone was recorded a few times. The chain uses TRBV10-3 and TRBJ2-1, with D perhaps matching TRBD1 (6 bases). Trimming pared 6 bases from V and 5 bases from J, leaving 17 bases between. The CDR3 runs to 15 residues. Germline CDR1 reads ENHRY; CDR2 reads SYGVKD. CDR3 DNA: TGTGCCATCAGAGACACCGGGACACAAAACAATGAGCAGTTCTTC. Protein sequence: CAIRDTGTQNNEQFF.

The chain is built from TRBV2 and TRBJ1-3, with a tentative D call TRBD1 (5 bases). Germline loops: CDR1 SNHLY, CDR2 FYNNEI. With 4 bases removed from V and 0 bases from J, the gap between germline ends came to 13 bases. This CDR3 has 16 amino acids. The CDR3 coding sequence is TGTGCCAGCAGTGTTCGACAGAGAGGCTCTGGAAACACCATATATTTT. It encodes CASSVRQRGSGNTIYF.

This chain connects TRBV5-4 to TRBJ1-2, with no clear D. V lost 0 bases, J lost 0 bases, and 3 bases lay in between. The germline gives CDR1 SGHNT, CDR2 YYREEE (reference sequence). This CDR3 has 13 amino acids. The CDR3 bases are TGTGCCAGCAGCTTGGGAGCTAACTATGGCTACACCTTC. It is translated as CASSLGANYGYTF.

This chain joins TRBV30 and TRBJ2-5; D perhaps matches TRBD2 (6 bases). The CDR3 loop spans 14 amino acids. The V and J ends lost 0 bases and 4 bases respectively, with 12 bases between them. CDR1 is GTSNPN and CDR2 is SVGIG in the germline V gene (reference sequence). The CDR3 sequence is CAWSVPGVGETQYF. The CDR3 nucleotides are TGTGCCTGGAGTGTACCGGGAGTGGGAGAGACCCAGTACTTC.

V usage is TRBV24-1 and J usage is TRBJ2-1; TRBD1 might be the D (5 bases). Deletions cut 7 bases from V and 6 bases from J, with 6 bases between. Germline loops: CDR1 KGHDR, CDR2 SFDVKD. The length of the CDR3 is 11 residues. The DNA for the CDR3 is TGTGCCACCAGGGGGCGCAATGAGCAGTTCTTC. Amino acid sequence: CATRGRNEQFF.

DNA of the CDR3: TGTGCCAGCAGTTCTCCTGGACAGTACCCGAATCAGCCCCAGCATTTT. Translated, it gives CASSSPGQYPNQPQHF. The V call is TRBV28, the J call TRBJ1-5, with D maybe TRBD1 (6 bases). The germline CDR1 and CDR2 sequences are MDHEN and SYDVKM. The V end lost 4 bases, the J end lost 4 bases, and 17 bases lay between the germline ends. This CDR3 region has 16 residues.

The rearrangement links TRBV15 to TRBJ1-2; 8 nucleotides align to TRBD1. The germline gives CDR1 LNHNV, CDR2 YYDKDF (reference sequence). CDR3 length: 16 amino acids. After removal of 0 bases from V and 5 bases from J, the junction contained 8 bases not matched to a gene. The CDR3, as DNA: TGTGCCACCAGCAGAGATTACGGACAGGGAGGTTATGGCTACACCTTC. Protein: CATSRDYGQGGYGYTF.

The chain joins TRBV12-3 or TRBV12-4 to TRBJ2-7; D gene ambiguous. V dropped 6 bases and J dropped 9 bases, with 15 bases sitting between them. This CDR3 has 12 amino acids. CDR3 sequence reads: CASSLDPFGQYF. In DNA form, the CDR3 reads TGTGCCAGCAGCCTAGACCCCTTCGGGCAGTACTTC.

The CDR3 sequence: CASSLADLAGADTQYF. CDR3 sequence (DNA): TGTGCCAGCAGCTTAGCGGACCTAGCGGGGGCAGATACGCAGTATTTT. The chain joins TRBV7-9 to TRBJ2-3; TRBD2 aligns across 10 bases. V gave up 0 bases and J gave up 4 bases; unmatched junction bases: 4. CDR3 length: 16 residues. CDR1 is SEHNR, CDR2 FQNEAQ, per germline (reference sequence).

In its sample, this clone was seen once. The CDR3 reads CASSTRQGGLSGANVLTF. CDR3 bases: TGTGCCAGTAGTACCCGACAAGGCGGGCTTTCTGGGGCCAACGTCCTGACTTTC. The chain links TRBV19 to TRBJ2-6; maybe TRBD2 (5 bases). Germline assignment: CDR1 LNHDA and CDR2 SQIVND (reference sequence). CDR3 length equals 18 residues. V lost 4 bases and J 1 base, leaving 17 bases between the germline ends.

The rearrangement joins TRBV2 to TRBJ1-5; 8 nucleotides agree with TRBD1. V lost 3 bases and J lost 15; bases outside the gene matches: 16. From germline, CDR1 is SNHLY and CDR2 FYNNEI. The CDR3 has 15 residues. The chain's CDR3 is CASSEIGGAGGISHF. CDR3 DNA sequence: TGTGCCAGCAGTGAGATAGGTGGTGCAGGGGGCATATCGCATTTT.

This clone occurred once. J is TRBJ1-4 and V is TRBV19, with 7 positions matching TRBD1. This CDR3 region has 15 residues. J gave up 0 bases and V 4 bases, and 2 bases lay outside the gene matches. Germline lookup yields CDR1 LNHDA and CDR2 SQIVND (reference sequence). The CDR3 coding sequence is TGTGCCAGTAGTACAACAGGGGCAACTAATGAAAAACTGTTTTTT. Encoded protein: CASSTTGATNEKLFF.

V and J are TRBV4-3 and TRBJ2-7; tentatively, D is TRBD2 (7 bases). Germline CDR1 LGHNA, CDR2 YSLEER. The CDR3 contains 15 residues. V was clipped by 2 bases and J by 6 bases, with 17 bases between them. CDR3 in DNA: TGCGCCAGCAGCCAACTAGGGGGGGCCCTGGGCGAGCAGTACTTC. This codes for CASSQLGGALGEQYF.

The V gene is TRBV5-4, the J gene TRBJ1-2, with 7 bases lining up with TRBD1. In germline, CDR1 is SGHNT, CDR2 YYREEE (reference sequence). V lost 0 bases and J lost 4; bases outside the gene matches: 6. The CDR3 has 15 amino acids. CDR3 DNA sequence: TGTGCCAGCAGCTTGGGGGAGACAGGGCCCTATGGCTACACCTTC. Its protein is CASSLGETGPYGYTF.

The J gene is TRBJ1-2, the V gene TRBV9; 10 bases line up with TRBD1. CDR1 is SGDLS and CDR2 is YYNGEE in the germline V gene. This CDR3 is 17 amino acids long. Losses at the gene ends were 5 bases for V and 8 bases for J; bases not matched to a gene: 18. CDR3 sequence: CASSRGETGTGDGGYTF. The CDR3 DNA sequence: TGTGCCAGCAGTAGAGGAGAGACCGGGACAGGGGACGGCGGCTACACCTTC.

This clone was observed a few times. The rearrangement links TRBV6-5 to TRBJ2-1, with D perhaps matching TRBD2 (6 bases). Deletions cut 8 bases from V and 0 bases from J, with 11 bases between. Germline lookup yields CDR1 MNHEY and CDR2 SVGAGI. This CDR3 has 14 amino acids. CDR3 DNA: TGTGCCAGCGGCCGGAGGGCCTCCTACAATGAGCAGTTCTTC. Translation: CASGRRASYNEQFF.

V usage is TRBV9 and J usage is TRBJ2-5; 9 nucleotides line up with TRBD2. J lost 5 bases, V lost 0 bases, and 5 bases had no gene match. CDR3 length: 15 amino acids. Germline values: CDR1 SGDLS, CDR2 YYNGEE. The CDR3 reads CASSVDQREEETQYF. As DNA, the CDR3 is TGTGCCAGCAGCGTAGATCAGCGGGAGGAGGAGACCCAGTACTTC.

The CDR3 DNA is TGTGCCACCAGCAGTTTGAGTCCTGAAGCTTTCTTT. This codes for CATSSLSPEAFF. V usage is TRBV15 and J usage is TRBJ1-1; no clear D. The CDR3 is 12 amino acids. V lost 3 bases and J 6 bases, leaving 8 bases between the germline ends. The V gene's germline CDR1 is LNHNV and CDR2 YYDKDF (reference sequence). Together with reference TRBV15 and TRBJ1-1, the CDR3 gives the full variable domain: DAMVIQNPRYQVTQFGKPVTLSCSQTLNHNVMYWYQQKSSQAPKLLFHYYDKDFNNEADTPDNFQSRRPNTSFCFLDIRSPGLGDTAMYLCATSSLSPEAFFGQGTRLTVV.

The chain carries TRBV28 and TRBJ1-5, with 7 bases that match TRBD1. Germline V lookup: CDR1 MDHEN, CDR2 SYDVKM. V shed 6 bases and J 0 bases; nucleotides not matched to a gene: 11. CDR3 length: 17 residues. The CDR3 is CASRPGQLAYSNQPQHF. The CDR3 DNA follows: TGTGCCAGCAGGCCGGGACAGCTTGCCTATAGCAATCAGCCCCAGCATTTT.

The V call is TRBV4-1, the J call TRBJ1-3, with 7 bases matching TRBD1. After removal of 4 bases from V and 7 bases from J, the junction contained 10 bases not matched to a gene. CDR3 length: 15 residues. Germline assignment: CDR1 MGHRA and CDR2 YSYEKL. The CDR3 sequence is CASSRQQGPRNTIYF. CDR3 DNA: TGCGCCAGCAGCCGCCAACAGGGGCCAAGGAACACCATATATTTT.

The CDR3, as DNA: TGTGCCAGCAGCCAACTAGCGACACTATCGGAGCAGTACTTC. It is translated as CASSQLATLSEQYF. The chain links TRBV3-1 (or the pseudogene TRBV3-2) to TRBJ2-7; D might be TRBD2 (6 bases). V gave up 2 bases and J gave up 7 bases, with 15 bases separating them. The germline CDR1 and CDR2 sequences are LGHDT and YNNKEL (reference sequence). The length of the CDR3 is 14 residues.

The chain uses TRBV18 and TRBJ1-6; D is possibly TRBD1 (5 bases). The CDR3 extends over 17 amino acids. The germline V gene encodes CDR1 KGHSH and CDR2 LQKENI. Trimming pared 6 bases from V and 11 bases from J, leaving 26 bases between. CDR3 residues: CASSRAGYGGERAPLHF. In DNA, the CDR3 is TGTGCCAGCTCGCGGGCCGGATACGGGGGTGAGAGGGCACCCCTCCACTTT. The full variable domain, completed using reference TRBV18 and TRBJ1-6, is NAGVMQNPRHLVRRRGQEARLRCSPMKGHSHVYWYRQLPEEGLKFMVYLQKENIIDESGMPKERFSAEFPKEGPSILRIQQVVRGDSAAYFCASSRAGYGGERAPLHFGNGTRLTVT.

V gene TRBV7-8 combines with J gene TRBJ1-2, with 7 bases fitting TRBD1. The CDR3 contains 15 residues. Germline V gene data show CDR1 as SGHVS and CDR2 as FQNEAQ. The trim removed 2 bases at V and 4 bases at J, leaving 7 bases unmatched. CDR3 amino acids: CASSLNQGEAYGYTF. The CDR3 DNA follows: TGTGCCAGCAGCTTAAACCAGGGGGAAGCCTATGGCTACACCTTC.

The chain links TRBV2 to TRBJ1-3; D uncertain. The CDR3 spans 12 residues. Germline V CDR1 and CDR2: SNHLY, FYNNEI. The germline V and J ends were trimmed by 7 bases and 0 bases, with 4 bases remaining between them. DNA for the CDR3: TGTGCCAGCACAATCTCTGGAAACACCATATATTTT. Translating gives CASTISGNTIYF.

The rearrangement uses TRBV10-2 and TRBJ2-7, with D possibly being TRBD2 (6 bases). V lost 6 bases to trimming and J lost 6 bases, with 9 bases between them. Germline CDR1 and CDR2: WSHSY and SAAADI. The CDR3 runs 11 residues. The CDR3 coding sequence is TGCGCCAGCAGGGGAGGATCCGAGCAGTACTTC. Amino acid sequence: CASRGGSEQYF.

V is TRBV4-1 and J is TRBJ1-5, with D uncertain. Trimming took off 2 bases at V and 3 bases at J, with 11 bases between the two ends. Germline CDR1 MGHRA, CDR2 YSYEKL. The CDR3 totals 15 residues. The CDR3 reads CASSQHPGNNQPQHF. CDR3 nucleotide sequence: TGCGCCAGCAGCCAACACCCGGGGAACAATCAGCCCCAGCATTTT.

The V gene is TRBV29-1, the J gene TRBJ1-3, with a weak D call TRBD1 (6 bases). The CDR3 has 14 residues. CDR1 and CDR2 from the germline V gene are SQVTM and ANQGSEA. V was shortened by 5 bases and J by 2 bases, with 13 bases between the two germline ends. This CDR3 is CSVTPDSTGNTIYF. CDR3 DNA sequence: TGCAGCGTTACCCCGGACAGCACTGGAAACACCATATATTTT.

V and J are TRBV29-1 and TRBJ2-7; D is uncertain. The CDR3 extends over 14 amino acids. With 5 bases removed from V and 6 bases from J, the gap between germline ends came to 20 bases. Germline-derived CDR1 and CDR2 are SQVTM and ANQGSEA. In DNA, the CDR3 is TGCAGCGTTCTTCTCCCCTACGACCCAGGCGAGCAGTACTTC. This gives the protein CSVLLPYDPGEQYF.

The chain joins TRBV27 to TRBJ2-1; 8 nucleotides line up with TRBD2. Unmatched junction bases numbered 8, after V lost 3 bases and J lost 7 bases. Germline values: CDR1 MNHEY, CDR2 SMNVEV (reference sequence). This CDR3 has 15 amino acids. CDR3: CASSFPGLGLNEQFF. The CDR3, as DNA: TGTGCCAGCAGTTTCCCGGGACTAGGGTTGAATGAGCAGTTCTTC.

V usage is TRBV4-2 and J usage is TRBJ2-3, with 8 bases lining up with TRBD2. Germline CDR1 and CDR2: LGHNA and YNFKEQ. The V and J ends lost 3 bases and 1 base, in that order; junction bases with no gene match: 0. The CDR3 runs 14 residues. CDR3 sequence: CASSQRGGTDTQYF. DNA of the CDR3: TGTGCCAGCAGCCAGCGGGGGGGCACAGATACGCAGTATTTT.

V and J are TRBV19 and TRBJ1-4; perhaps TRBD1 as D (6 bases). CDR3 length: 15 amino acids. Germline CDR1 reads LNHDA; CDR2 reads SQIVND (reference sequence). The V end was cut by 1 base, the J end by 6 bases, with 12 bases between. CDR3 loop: CASSIVAGADEKLFF. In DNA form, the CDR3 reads TGTGCCAGTAGTATAGTCGCGGGGGCGGATGAAAAACTGTTTTTT.

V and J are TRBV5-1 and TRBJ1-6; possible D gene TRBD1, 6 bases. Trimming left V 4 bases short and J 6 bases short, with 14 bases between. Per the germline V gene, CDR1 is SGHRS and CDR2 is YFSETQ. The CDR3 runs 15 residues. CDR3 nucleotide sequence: TGCGCCAGCAGCCGGATACAGGGTTTTAATTCACCCCTCCACTTT. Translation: CASSRIQGFNSPLHF.